A single sample is the source of the 19 T cell receptor beta chains below, sequenced in a study of T-cell reconstitution after alpha-beta-depleted transplantation in children (dated by TCRdb to about 2016). Preparation of the library involved PCR. The reads were generated on an Illumina HiSeq 2500. To normalize quantification of the TCRbeta repertoire, the TCR libraries were built with molecular barcoding that relied on unique molecular identifiers. TCRdb reran the public reads through fastp at Q25 and MiXCR, keeping productive beta chains. Each CDR3 protein gets just one entry, which takes the most common genes and DNA from the rows behind it. Present in this sample are 300,000 to 400,000 distinct CDR3 sequences, 13% of which were seen just once. Jointly, the top ten make up 4.3% of the sample. Specimen: PBMCs, collected from the stem cell graft. The receptors shown here come from a human donor who donated a stem cell graft to a child with Fanconi anemia.

The sample holds many counts of this clonotype. The chain has TRBV21-1 and TRBJ2-4; TRBD1 is the table's D call and was not checked against the DNA. TRBV21-1 is a documented pseudogene. This CDR3 has 18 amino acids. CDR3 residues: CASSKGKREPLAKNIQYF. The CDR3 bases are TGTGCCAGCAGCAAAGGAAAGAGGGAGCCCCTAGCCAAAAACATTCAGTACTTC.

This clonotype has at least ten counts. The chain is built from TRBV5-1 and TRBJ1-2; D might be TRBD1 (5 bases). Germline CDR1 is SGHRS and CDR2 is YFSETQ. The CDR3 is 14 amino acids. The ends were cut back, 3 bases at V and 5 bases at J, with 14 bases in the middle. The CDR3: CASSSQGRMYGYTF. As DNA, the CDR3 is TGCGCCAGCAGCTCCCAGGGCCGGATGTATGGCTACACCTTC.

This CDR3 is CASGRSTSGGNVKQFF. Written as DNA, the CDR3 is TGTGCTAGTGGTCGATCGACTAGCGGGGGAAACGTAAAGCAGTTCTTC. The rearrangement uses TRBV12-5 and TRBJ2-1; 12 bases match TRBD2. Losses at the gene ends were 5 bases for V and 11 bases for J; bases not matched to a gene: 13. The CDR3 extends over 16 amino acids. CDR1 and CDR2 (germline): LGHNT, FRNRAP.

This clonotype was seen repeatedly, ten times or more. The genes are TRBV27 and TRBJ1-1; D call uncertain. Trimming cost V 6 bases and J 3 bases, with 14 bases left between them. CDR1 and CDR2 (germline): MNHEY, SMNVEV (reference sequence). CDR3 size: 14 residues. DNA for the CDR3: TGTGCCAGCAGCCGACTTATTAGGGACACTGAAGCTTTCTTT. The encoded protein is CASSRLIRDTEAFF.

The count of this clonotype is one. The V and J genes are TRBV6-5 and TRBJ1-1; D remains unclear. CDR1 is MNHEY and CDR2 is SVGAGI in the germline V gene. V lost 1 base, J lost 1 base, and 7 bases lay in between. The CDR3 is made up of 14 amino acids. The CDR3 nucleotides are TGTGCCAGCAGTTACTTCGGTAGGAACACTGAAGCTTTCTTT. Translating it yields CASSYFGRNTEAFF.

The sample holds a few counts of this clonotype. This chain joins TRBV10-3 and TRBJ2-3; D is possibly TRBD2 (5 bases). Germline V gene data show CDR1 as ENHRY and CDR2 as SYGVKD. Trimming cost V 11 bases and J 1 base, with 10 bases left between them. The CDR3 length is 12 residues. The CDR3 DNA reads as TGTGCCGCCGCCGGGGGCACAGATACGCAGTATTTT. This gives the protein CAAAGGTDTQYF.

The chain uses TRBV20-1 and TRBJ1-1, with D perhaps matching TRBD1 (5 bases). The CDR3 consists of 14 residues. The germline V and J ends were trimmed by 2 bases and 5 bases, with 15 bases remaining between them. The germline CDR1 and CDR2 sequences are DFQATT and SNEGSKA (reference sequence). The CDR3 DNA reads TGCAGTGCTAGATCGGGACGGCCCTGGACTGAAGCTTTCTTT. Translation gives CSARSGRPWTEAFF.

This clonotype was observed a handful of times. This rearrangement joins TRBV28 to TRBJ2-5, with 7 bases that match TRBD1. V gave up 7 bases and J gave up 5 bases; unmatched junction bases: 13. Germline-derived CDR1 and CDR2 are MDHEN and SYDVKM. The CDR3 is 15 amino acids. The CDR3 region is CASNTGQGVRETQYF. The CDR3 nucleotides read TGTGCCAGCAACACGGGGCAGGGGGTTAGGGAGACCCAGTACTTC.

At least ten counts were recorded for this clonotype. This chain links TRBV7-2 with TRBJ2-2; 8 positions agree with TRBD1. This CDR3 spans 15 amino acids. V shed 3 bases and J 6 bases; nucleotides not matched to a gene: 6. The germline CDR1 and CDR2 sequences are SGHTA and FQGNSA. In DNA form, the CDR3 reads TGTGCCAGCAGCTTGCGACAGGGGATGGCCGGGGAGCTGTTTTTT. Translating gives CASSLRQGMAGELFF.

This chain connects TRBV6-5 to TRBJ1-6; weak D call: TRBD1 (6 bases). The V gene's germline CDR1 is MNHEY and CDR2 SVGAGI. The CDR3 is 17 residues long. V was pared by 5 bases and J by 6 bases, with 20 bases between. CDR3 region: CASSNPQGPSLNSPLHF. In nucleotides, the CDR3 is TGTGCCAGCAGTAACCCACAGGGTCCTTCGCTTAATTCACCCCTCCACTTT.

This clonotype occurred a few times. The chain uses TRBV9 and TRBJ1-4, with D possibly TRBD1 on 5 matching bases. CDR1 SGDLS and CDR2 YYNGEE come from the germline V gene. The CDR3 runs to 13 residues. Trimming removed 3 bases at V and 8 bases at J, with 11 bases between. This CDR3 is CASSGQGQEKLFF. CDR3 DNA: TGTGCCAGCAGCGGTCAGGGCCAGGAAAAACTGTTTTTT. The whole variable domain, remainder taken from reference TRBV9 and TRBJ1-4, is DSGVTQTPKHLITATGQRVTLRCSPRSGDLSVYWYQQSLDQGLQFLIQYYNGEERAKGNILERFSAQQFPDLHSELNLSSLELGDSALYFCASSGQGQEKLFFGSGTQLSVL.

This clonotype was found a few times. This chain links TRBV12-3 or TRBV12-4 with TRBJ1-2; TRBD1 matches 10 bases. This CDR3 has 17 residues. The V gene end was trimmed by 1 base and the J gene end by 0 bases; junction bases not matched to a gene: 5. The DNA of the CDR3 is TGTGCCAGCAGTTTAGACGGGACAGGGGCCACTAACTATGGCTACACCTTC. Translation gives CASSLDGTGATNYGYTF.

The chain joins TRBV2 to TRBJ1-6; no clear D. The length of the CDR3 is 13 residues. Germline V gene data show CDR1 as SNHLY and CDR2 as FYNNEI. Trimming pared 7 bases from V and 6 bases from J, leaving 10 bases between. The CDR3 sequence is CASTTEFNSPLHF. The CDR3 nucleotides are TGTGCCAGCACTACCGAATTTAATTCACCCCTCCACTTT. The complete variable domain, with remaining parts taken from reference TRBV2 and TRBJ1-6, reads EPEVTQTPSHQVTQMGQEVILRCVPISNHLYFYWYRQILGQKVEFLVSFYNNEISEKSEIFDDQFSVERPDGSNFTLKIRSTKLEDSAMYFCASTTEFNSPLHFGNGTRLTVT.

This clonotype has a count of ten or more. One end of the junction fails to match germline, which may point to a read error. The gene calls are TRBV7-7 and TRBJ2-5; TRBD2 aligns across 7 bases. The CDR3 runs to 15 residues. Per the germline V gene, CDR1 is SSHAT and CDR2 is FNYEAQ (reference sequence). CDR3 in DNA: TGTGCTAGCAGCTTACGGCTAGCGGAACAAGAGACCCAGTACTTC. It is translated as CASSLRLAEQETQYF.

The chain uses TRBV5-1 and TRBJ2-7, with D possibly TRBD1 on 6 matching bases. Germline values: CDR1 SGHRS, CDR2 YFSETQ. The CDR3 sequence is 14 residues long. Deletions cut 0 bases from V and 5 bases from J, with 12 bases between. The chain's CDR3 is CASSLGGRGDEQYV. CDR3 nucleotides: TGCGCCAGCAGCTTGGGGGGGCGCGGCGACGAGCAGTACGTC.

A few counts support this clonotype. The V call is TRBV4-3, the J call TRBJ2-7, with D perhaps assigned TRBD1 or TRBD2 (5 bases each). The CDR3 sequence is 16 residues long. Germline CDR1 reads LGHNA; CDR2 reads YSLEER. Trimming stripped 4 bases from V and 5 bases from J, with 21 bases between. In nucleotides, the CDR3 is TGCGCCAGCAGCCTAATTTTCCGGGACCCCACCCACGAGCAGTACTTC. This encodes CASSLIFRDPTHEQYF.

This clonotype has a count of ten or more. J is TRBJ2-2 and V is TRBV9; D ambiguous. The CDR3 loop spans 14 amino acids. Germline-derived CDR1 and CDR2 are SGDLS and YYNGEE. V was clipped by 2 bases and J by 1 base, with 6 bases between them. For the CDR3, the DNA is TGTGCCAGCAGCGTTACTTGGAACACCGGGGAGCTGTTTTTT. Amino acid sequence: CASSVTWNTGELFF.

A few counts support this clonotype. In DNA form, the CDR3 reads TGTGCCACCAGTGATCCTACTAGCGGGTACACAGATACGCAGTATTTT. This gives the protein CATSDPTSGYTDTQYF. This chain joins TRBV24-1 and TRBJ2-3; TRBD2 agrees at 9 bases. The germline CDR1 and CDR2 sequences are KGHDR and SFDVKD. This CDR3 is 16 amino acids long. Trimming removed 3 bases from V and 2 bases from J; junction bases left unmatched: 5.

This clonotype was picked up many times. The rearrangement links TRBV10-3 to TRBJ2-5; possible D gene TRBD2, 5 bases. Germline V gene lookup returns CDR1 ENHRY and CDR2 SYGVKD. Deletions cut 3 bases from V and 1 base from J, with 18 bases between. This CDR3 has 17 amino acids. The CDR3 sequence is CAISDGPGKGFQETQYF. The CDR3 DNA reads as TGTGCCATCAGTGACGGCCCCGGGAAGGGTTTCCAAGAGACCCAGTACTTC.